One and the same sample provided the 28 T cell receptor beta chains below, sequenced in a study of shared clonotypes between healthy human individuals. TCRdb's table, derived via immunoSEQ multiplex PCR, lists solely in-frame clones and lacks some. Of about 2.2 million clones in the sample, around 95% were seen once. Naive CD8 cells lacked CD45RO and underwent positive selection for CCR7, leaving out terminally differentiated effector memory CD45RA+ cells. Sequencing used naive CD8+ T cells from PBMCs. These receptor sequences come from a man younger than 35 in good health. Some clones in this sample may be carry-over from other donors' samples.

As regards this clone: Other DNA sequences in the same sample also yield this CDR3. The chain joins TRBV7-9 to TRBJ2-3; D is unresolved. The V gene's germline CDR1 is SEHNR and CDR2 FQNEAQ (reference sequence). V was trimmed by 1 base and J by 6 bases, leaving 5 bases between them. The CDR3 is 12 residues long. CDR3 in DNA: TGTGCCAGCAGCTTAGTGGTGGATACGCAGTATTTT. It specifies CASSLVVDTQYF. Supplemented by reference TRBV7-9 and TRBJ2-3, the full variable domain reads DTGVSQNPRHKITKRGQNVTFRCDPISEHNRLYWYRQTLGQGPEFLTYFQNEAQLEKSRLLSDRFSAERPKGSFSTLEIQRTEQGDSAMYLCASSLVVDTQYFGPGTRLTVL.

V gene TRBV10-3 combines with J gene TRBJ1-4, with TRBD1 identical over 8 bases. V dropped 2 bases and J dropped 11; count of bases not matched to a gene: 4. There are 13 residues in the CDR3. Germline V gives CDR1 ENHRY, CDR2 SYGVKD. This CDR3 is CAISEQDRVKLFF. The CDR3 DNA sequence: TGTGCCATCAGTGAGCAGGACAGGGTGAAACTGTTTTTT.

Notes on this clone: The identical CDR3 is also encoded by other nucleotide sequences in the sample. The chain joins TRBV28 to TRBJ2-7; no clear D gene. The CDR3 runs 12 residues. Per germline, CDR1 MDHEN and CDR2 SYDVKM. Trimming stripped 7 bases from V and 3 bases from J, with 10 bases between. CDR3 bases: TGTGCCAGCAAAGGAAGAAGCTACGAGCAGTACTTC. Encoded protein: CASKGRSYEQYF.

The chain has TRBV15 and TRBJ1-5; 7 bases map to TRBD1. This CDR3 has 16 residues. Trimming removed 4 bases from V and 0 bases from J; junction bases left unmatched: 6. CDR1 is LNHNV, CDR2 YYDKDF, per germline (reference sequence). CDR3 sequence: CATSKGTAYSNQPQHF. Written as DNA, the CDR3 is TGTGCCACCAGCAAAGGGACAGCCTATAGCAATCAGCCCCAGCATTTT.

The rearrangement uses TRBV28 and TRBJ2-1, with D hard to call. Germline V gene sequence: CDR1 MDHEN, CDR2 SYDVKM. The CDR3 is made up of 15 amino acids. Trimming removed 5 bases at V and 2 bases at J, with 13 bases between. CDR3 in amino acids: CASSVPSVTYNEQFF. The CDR3 DNA is TGTGCCAGCAGTGTCCCCTCGGTCACCTACAATGAGCAGTTCTTC.

This chain uses TRBV9 with TRBJ2-7; 9 bases are a match to TRBD1. CDR3 size: 16 residues. J was trimmed by 4 bases and V by 0 bases; bases with no gene match: 8. Germline V gene sequence: CDR1 SGDLS, CDR2 YYNGEE. The DNA of the CDR3 is TGTGCCAGCAGCGTAGCCGGGACAGGGTCCGGGTACGAGCAGTACTTC. Translation gives CASSVAGTGSGYEQYF.

The chain uses TRBV28 and TRBJ2-7; D is perhaps TRBD1 (7 bases). Trimming took off 5 bases at V and 2 bases at J, with 13 bases between the two ends. Germline assignment: CDR1 MDHEN and CDR2 SYDVKM. CDR3 length equals 14 residues. This CDR3 reads CASSRRGEPYEQYF. Written as DNA, the CDR3 is TGTGCCAGCAGTCGCAGGGGGGAACCCTACGAGCAGTACTTC.

A single count supports this clone. This sequence joins TRBV28 and TRBJ2-5; D perhaps matches TRBD2 (7 bases). Trimming took 2 bases from V and 5 from J, leaving 18 bases between them. The CDR3 contains 16 residues. Germline values: CDR1 MDHEN, CDR2 SYDVKM. In DNA, the CDR3 is TGTGCCAGCAGTTTACCCGCGGGGGCCCCGAGCGAGACCCAGTACTTC. Encoded protein: CASSLPAGAPSETQYF.

The CDR3 reads CASLDDRATEAFF. In DNA form, the CDR3 reads TGTGCCAGCCTCGACGACAGGGCCACTGAAGCTTTCTTT. The chain combines TRBV2 with TRBJ1-1; the match to TRBD1 covers 7 bases. Germline V gives CDR1 SNHLY, CDR2 FYNNEI. This CDR3 has 13 residues. J was trimmed by 4 bases and V by 8 bases; bases with no gene match: 7.

This chain links TRBV7-9 with TRBJ1-1; D ambiguous. Germline values: CDR1 SEHNR, CDR2 FQNEAQ (reference sequence). This CDR3 spans 15 amino acids. V gave up 0 bases and J gave up 1 base, with 9 bases separating them. The CDR3 DNA reads as TGTGCCAGCAGCTTAGCCTCATCTCGGAACACTGAAGCTTTCTTT. It specifies CASSLASSRNTEAFF.

This clone was counted a few times. The V gene is TRBV19, the J gene TRBJ2-2; D uncertain. The CDR3 has 15 residues. The V and J ends lost 3 bases and 6 bases respectively, with 14 bases between them. Germline CDR1 LNHDA, CDR2 SQIVND (reference sequence). The CDR3 DNA sequence: TGTGCCAGTAGTATCGAAGGAGCTAGACCCGGGGAGCTGTTTTTT. Its protein product is CASSIEGARPGELFF.

V is TRBV2 and J is TRBJ2-5; maybe TRBD2 (6 bases). The tail of the sequence fits TRBJ2-7 better, so the J call may be wrong. Looked up from germline, CDR1 is SNHLY and CDR2 is FYNNEI. This CDR3 is built from 14 residues. CDR3: CASSDSGSGYEQYF. CDR3 sequence (DNA): TGTGCCAGCAGTGACTCCGGGAGCGGCTACGAGCAGTACTTC.

This rearrangement joins TRBV4-3 to TRBJ2-7; 7 positions match TRBD1. This CDR3 has 14 amino acids. Germline CDR1 reads LGHNA; CDR2 reads YSLEER. V lost 6 bases, J lost 3 bases, and 8 bases stayed unmatched. As DNA, the CDR3 is TGCGCCAGCAGTCTCAGACAGGGTGGCTACGAGCAGTACTTC. Its protein is CASSLRQGGYEQYF.

The chain has TRBV5-8 and TRBJ2-7, with D unclear. CDR3 length equals 14 residues. Germline V gene lookup returns CDR1 SGHTS and CDR2 YDEGEE. V was cut by 2 bases and J by 1 base, with 10 bases left in between. The CDR3 is CASSFILTSYEQYF. DNA for the CDR3: TGTGCCAGCAGCTTCATTTTGACATCCTACGAGCAGTACTTC.

CDR3 bases: TGTGCCAGCACACGAGGACAGGAGATCTACAATGAGCAGTTCTTC. It encodes CASTRGQEIYNEQFF. The chain carries TRBV2 and TRBJ2-1, with TRBD1 matching over 7 bases. Germline V gene lookup returns CDR1 SNHLY and CDR2 FYNNEI. The CDR3 has 15 amino acids. Trimming at V came to 7 bases and at J to 3 bases, leaving 9 bases not matched to a gene.

This sequence joins TRBV11-1 and TRBJ2-1; D could derive from TRBD1 or TRBD2 (5 bases each). V lost 1 base, J lost 7 bases, and 14 bases lay in between. Germline V gives CDR1 SGHAT, CDR2 FQDESV (reference sequence). The CDR3 has 15 amino acids. CDR3 loop: CASSLVVGTDNEQFF. As DNA, the CDR3 is TGTGCCAGCAGCTTAGTTGTGGGGACGGATAATGAGCAGTTCTTC. The full variable domain, in which reference TRBV11-1 and TRBJ2-1 provide the parts outside the CDR3, is EAEVAQSPRYKITEKSQAVAFWCDPISGHATLYWYRQILGQGPELLVQFQDESVVDDSQLPKDRFSAERLKGVDSTLKIQPAELGDSAMYLCASSLVVGTDNEQFFGPGTRLTVL.

This chain connects TRBV9 to TRBJ1-4; TRBD1 is a possible D gene (5 bases). V was trimmed by 0 bases and J by 1 base, leaving 10 bases between them. This CDR3 is built from 16 residues. Germline-derived CDR1 and CDR2 are SGDLS and YYNGEE. The CDR3 DNA reads TGTGCCAGCAGCGTAGGGACGAGGGGAACTAATGAAAAACTGTTTTTT. This gives the protein CASSVGTRGTNEKLFF.

The chain recombines TRBV9 with TRBJ2-1; 10 bases agree with TRBD2. The CDR3 length is 15 residues. CDR1 and CDR2 (germline): SGDLS, YYNGEE. The J segment lost 6 bases and the V segment lost 4 bases, leaving 7 bases of the junction unmatched. The CDR3 DNA sequence: TGTGCCAGCAGCAAAGGGACTAGCGCGGGCAATGAGCAGTTCTTC. Encoded protein: CASSKGTSAGNEQFF.

The chain uses TRBV19 and TRBJ1-5; D is ambiguous. Trimming left V 3 bases short and J 2 bases short, with 8 bases between. Germline CDR1 LNHDA, CDR2 SQIVND (reference sequence). This CDR3 comprises 14 residues. CDR3 nucleotides: TGTGCCAGTAGTATTTTATTGGGCAATCAGCCCCAGCATTTT. It is translated as CASSILLGNQPQHF. Complete variable domain (other parts from reference TRBV19 and TRBJ1-5): DGGITQSPKYLFRKEGQNVTLSCEQNLNHDAMYWYRQDPGQGLRLIYYSQIVNDFQKGDIAEGYSVSREKKESFPLTVTSAQKNPTAFYLCASSILLGNQPQHFGDGTRLSIL.

The chain's CDR3 is CASSNRGVHNEQFF. CDR3 nucleotide sequence: TGTGCCAGTAGTAACAGGGGCGTCCACAATGAGCAGTTCTTC. This chain joins TRBV19 and TRBJ2-1; 7 positions agree with TRBD1. The CDR3 has 14 residues. Germline CDR1 and CDR2: LNHDA and SQIVND (reference sequence). The trim removed 4 bases at V and 5 bases at J, leaving 5 bases unmatched.

J is TRBJ2-7 and V is TRBV27; 7 bases agree with TRBD2. V trimming: 0 bases; J trimming: 3 bases; junction bases outside the gene matches: 5. The CDR3 sequence is 15 residues long. Germline CDR1 and CDR2: MNHEY and SMNVEV (reference sequence). In DNA form, the CDR3 reads TGTGCCAGCAGTTTATCGGTTAGCGGGTACTACGAGCAGTACTTC. This encodes CASSLSVSGYYEQYF.

V usage is TRBV4-1 and J usage is TRBJ1-4; D is unresolved. This CDR3 has 17 amino acids. Germline V gene data show CDR1 as MGHRA and CDR2 as YSYEKL. Trimming removed 1 base from V and 5 bases from J, with 17 bases in between. CDR3 DNA: TGCGCCAGCAGCCAAGTAGGGCAGACCAGACCGAATGAAAAACTGTTTTTT. Amino acids: CASSQVGQTRPNEKLFF.

This chain uses TRBV5-6 with TRBJ2-5; no reliable D call. The J call may be faulty, since TRBJ2-7 better matches the DNA end. CDR3 length: 12 residues. CDR1 is SGHDT and CDR2 is YYEEEE in the germline V gene. Here the CDR3 DNA reads TGTGCCAGCAGCTTGTTGATCAACGAGCAGTACTTC. Protein sequence: CASSLLINEQYF.

This chain's CDR3 is CATSRVESYEQYF. As DNA, the CDR3 is TGTGCCACCAGCAGAGTCGAATCCTACGAGCAGTACTTC. The V gene is TRBV15, the J gene TRBJ2-7, with D unresolved. Germline V gives CDR1 LNHNV, CDR2 YYDKDF (reference sequence). This CDR3 region has 13 residues. Trimming took off 1 base at V and 1 base at J, with 5 bases between the two ends.

The J gene is TRBJ2-5, the V gene TRBV18; the D gene is possibly TRBD1 (5 bases). The CDR3 is 15 residues long. The ends were cut back, 6 bases at V and 2 bases at J, with 16 bases in the middle. CDR1 is KGHSH and CDR2 is LQKENI in the germline V gene. The CDR3 DNA sequence: TGTGCCAGCTCGAACGCCCGACAGCTACAAGAGACCCAGTACTTC. Protein product: CASSNARQLQETQYF.

For this clone: Other DNA sequences in this sample translate to the same CDR3. The chain is built from TRBV6-5 and TRBJ2-7, with a tentative D call TRBD1 (5 bases). CDR3 length: 13 amino acids. In germline, CDR1 is MNHEY, CDR2 SVGAGI. The ends were cut back, 1 base at V and 6 bases at J, with 10 bases in the middle. The CDR3 region is CASSYFEGAEQYF. DNA of the CDR3: TGTGCCAGCAGTTACTTCGAAGGGGCCGAGCAGTACTTC.

CDR3 sequence reads: CSVGRTGDLAEQYF. CDR3 sequence (DNA): TGCAGCGTTGGAAGGACAGGGGATTTGGCCGAGCAGTACTTC. The chain has TRBV29-1 and TRBJ2-7; 9 bases match TRBD1. The trim removed 4 bases at V and 6 bases at J, leaving 10 bases unmatched. Germline V CDR1 and CDR2: SQVTM, ANQGSEA. This CDR3 region has 14 residues.

The V and J genes are TRBV4-1 and TRBJ2-7; 9 bases agree with TRBD2. This CDR3 region has 16 residues. CDR1 and CDR2 from the germline V gene are MGHRA and YSYEKL. The V segment lost 4 bases and the J segment 3 bases; nucleotides outside the gene matches: 10. CDR3 amino acids: CASSLYHSGSVYEQYF. The CDR3 nucleotides are TGCGCCAGCAGCCTTTACCATAGCGGGAGTGTCTACGAGCAGTACTTC.